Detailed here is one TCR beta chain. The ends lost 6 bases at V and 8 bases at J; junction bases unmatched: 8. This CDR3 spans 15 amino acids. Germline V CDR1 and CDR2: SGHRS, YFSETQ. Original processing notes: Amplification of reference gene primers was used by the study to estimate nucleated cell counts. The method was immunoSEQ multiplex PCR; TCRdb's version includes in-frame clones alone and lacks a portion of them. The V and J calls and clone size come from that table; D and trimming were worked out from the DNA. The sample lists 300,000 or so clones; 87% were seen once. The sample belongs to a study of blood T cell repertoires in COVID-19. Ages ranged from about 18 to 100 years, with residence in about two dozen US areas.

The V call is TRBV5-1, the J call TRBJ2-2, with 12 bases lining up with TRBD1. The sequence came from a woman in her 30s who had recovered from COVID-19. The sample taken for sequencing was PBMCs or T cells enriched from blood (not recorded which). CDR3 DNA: TGCGCCAGCAACGCGGGACAGGGGGCTTCGGGGGAGCTGTTTTTT. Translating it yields CASNAGQGASGELFF.